The rows below give T cell receptor beta chains drawn from one sample of a study of cytomegalovirus exposure and HLA in healthy donors. The protocol was immunoSEQ multiplex PCR, while the TCRdb copy is restricted to in-frame clones and leaves out a portion. This sample has some 130,000 clones; around 70% occur once, and the top ten carry approximately 1.5%. Sequenced: PBMCs. The origin of the receptors is a man younger than 45 in good health and CMV-seropositive. Both conserved end residues are part of each CDR3. The order of the fields is J gene, D gene, clone size, V gene, CDR3 protein, CDR3 DNA. A D gene is named only where the DNA matches it firmly. A row's size may be missing; if present it is once, few, many or a size class.

TRBJ2-1 | TRBD2 | . | TRBV6-5 | CASSYFSSGKNEQFF | TGTGCCAGCAGTTACTTTTCTAGCGGGAAGAATGAGCAGTTCTTC
TRBJ1-1 | . | . | TRBV9 | CASSVVSGVGTEAFF | TGTGCCAGCAGCGTAGTAAGCGGGGTTGGAACTGAAGCTTTCTTT
TRBJ2-7 | TRBD1 | few | TRBV7-9 | CASSQGVASYEQYF | TGTGCCAGCAGCCAGGGGGTGGCCAGCTACGAGCAGTACTTC
TRBJ2-3 | . | . | TRBV4-2 | CASSQVGAPSTDTQYF | TGTGCCAGCAGCCAAGTAGGGGCCCCAAGCACAGATACGCAGTATTTT
TRBJ2-7 | . | few | TRBV5-4 | CASSLGQGEQYF | TGTGCCAGCAGCTTGGGACAAGGCGAGCAGTACTTC
TRBJ1-1 | TRBD1 | . | TRBV5-1 | CASSPLGGTGGSEAFF | TGCGCCAGCAGCCCTCTAGGGGGGACAGGGGGCTCTGAAGCTTTCTTT
TRBJ2-4 | . | . | TRBV10-3 | CAISESGGPPNIQYF | TGTGCCATCAGTGAGTCGGGAGGCCCTCCAAACATTCAGTACTTC
TRBJ2-1 | TRBD1 | . | TRBV6-5 | CASSRTGGSYNEQFF | TGTGCCAGCAGCCGCACAGGGGGCTCCTACAATGAGCAGTTCTTC
TRBJ2-1 | . | few | TRBV7-6 | CASSLDGRAYNEQFF | TGTGCCAGCAGCTTAGACGGGAGAGCCTACAATGAGCAGTTCTTC
TRBJ1-4 | . | . | TRBV12-5 | CASGPRARQRHRDEKLFF | TGTGCTAGTGGTCCGAGGGCCCGCCAAAGACACCGGGATGAAAAACTGTTTTTT
TRBJ1-5 | . | . | TRBV4-1 | CASSQDEGRNQPQHF | TGCGCCAGCAGCCAAGATGAGGGGAGGAATCAGCCCCAGCATTTT
TRBJ2-1 | . | . | TRBV7-3 | CASSLTLGDFSYNEQFF | TGTGCCAGCAGCTTAACCCTCGGGGACTTTTCCTACAATGAGCAGTTCTTC
TRBJ2-2 | . | . | TRBV7-9 | CASSLDRANTGELFF | TGTGCCAGCAGCTTAGACAGGGCGAACACCGGGGAGCTGTTTTTT
TRBJ2-7 | TRBD2 | . | TRBV10-3 | CAISDTSGEYYEQYF | TGTGCCATCAGTGATACTAGCGGAGAATACTACGAGCAGTACTTC
TRBJ2-2 | . | . | TRBV4-3 | CASSPRSRVITGELFF | TGCGCCAGCAGCCCTCGGTCCAGGGTAATTACCGGGGAGCTGTTTTTT
TRBJ2-7 | . | few | TRBV6-1 | CASSEDGGTPTYEQYF | TGTGCCAGCAGTGAAGACGGTGGGACACCTACCTACGAGCAGTACTTC
TRBJ2-5 | . | . | TRBV4-1 | CASSQVGRKQGRETQYF | TGCGCCAGCAGCCAAGTCGGCCGCAAGCAGGGTCGAGAGACCCAGTACTTC
TRBJ1-1 | . | . | TRBV6-5 | CASSMTRAAEAFF | TGTGCCAGCAGTATGACCAGGGCGGCTGAAGCTTTCTTT
TRBJ2-7 | . | . | TRBV25-1 | CASESSGSLTYEQYF | TGTGCCAGCGAATCATCAGGATCCCTCACCTACGAGCAGTACTTC
TRBJ1-4 | . | . | TRBV5-1 | CASSSTGKLTNEKLFF | TGCGCCAGCAGTTCCACAGGGAAACTAACTAATGAAAAACTGTTTTTT
TRBJ2-1 | TRBD2 | . | TRBV5-1 | CASSARGTSGNSYNEQFF | TGCGCCAGCAGCGCACGCGGGACTAGCGGGAACTCCTACAATGAGCAGTTCTTC
TRBJ2-3 | . | once | TRBV10-3 | CAISGRSGPQDTQYF | TGTGCCATCAGTGGGCGCAGCGGGCCGCAAGATACGCAGTATTTT
TRBJ1-1 | TRBD1 | . | TRBV7-3 | CASSLGQGSTEAFF | TGTGCCAGCAGCTTAGGACAGGGTTCCACTGAAGCTTTCTTT
TRBJ2-6 | . | . | TRBV19 | CAAKGGLSGANVLTF | TGTGCCGCTAAAGGAGGTCTCTCTGGGGCCAACGTCCTGACTTTC